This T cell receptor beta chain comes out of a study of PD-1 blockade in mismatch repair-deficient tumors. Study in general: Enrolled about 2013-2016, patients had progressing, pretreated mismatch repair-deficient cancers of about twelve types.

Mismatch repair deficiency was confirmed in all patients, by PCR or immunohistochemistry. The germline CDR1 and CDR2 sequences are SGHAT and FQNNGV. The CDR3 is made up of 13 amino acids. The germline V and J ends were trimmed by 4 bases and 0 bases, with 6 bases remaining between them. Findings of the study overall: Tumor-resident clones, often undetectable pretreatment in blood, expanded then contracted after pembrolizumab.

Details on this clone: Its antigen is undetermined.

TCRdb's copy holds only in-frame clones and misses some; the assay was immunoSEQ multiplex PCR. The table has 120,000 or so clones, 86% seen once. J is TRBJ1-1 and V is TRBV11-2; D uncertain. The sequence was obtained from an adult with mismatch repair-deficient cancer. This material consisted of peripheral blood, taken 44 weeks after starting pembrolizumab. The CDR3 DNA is TGTGCCAGCAGCTCCCACGTGAACACTGAAGCTTTCTTT. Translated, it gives CASSSHVNTEAFF.